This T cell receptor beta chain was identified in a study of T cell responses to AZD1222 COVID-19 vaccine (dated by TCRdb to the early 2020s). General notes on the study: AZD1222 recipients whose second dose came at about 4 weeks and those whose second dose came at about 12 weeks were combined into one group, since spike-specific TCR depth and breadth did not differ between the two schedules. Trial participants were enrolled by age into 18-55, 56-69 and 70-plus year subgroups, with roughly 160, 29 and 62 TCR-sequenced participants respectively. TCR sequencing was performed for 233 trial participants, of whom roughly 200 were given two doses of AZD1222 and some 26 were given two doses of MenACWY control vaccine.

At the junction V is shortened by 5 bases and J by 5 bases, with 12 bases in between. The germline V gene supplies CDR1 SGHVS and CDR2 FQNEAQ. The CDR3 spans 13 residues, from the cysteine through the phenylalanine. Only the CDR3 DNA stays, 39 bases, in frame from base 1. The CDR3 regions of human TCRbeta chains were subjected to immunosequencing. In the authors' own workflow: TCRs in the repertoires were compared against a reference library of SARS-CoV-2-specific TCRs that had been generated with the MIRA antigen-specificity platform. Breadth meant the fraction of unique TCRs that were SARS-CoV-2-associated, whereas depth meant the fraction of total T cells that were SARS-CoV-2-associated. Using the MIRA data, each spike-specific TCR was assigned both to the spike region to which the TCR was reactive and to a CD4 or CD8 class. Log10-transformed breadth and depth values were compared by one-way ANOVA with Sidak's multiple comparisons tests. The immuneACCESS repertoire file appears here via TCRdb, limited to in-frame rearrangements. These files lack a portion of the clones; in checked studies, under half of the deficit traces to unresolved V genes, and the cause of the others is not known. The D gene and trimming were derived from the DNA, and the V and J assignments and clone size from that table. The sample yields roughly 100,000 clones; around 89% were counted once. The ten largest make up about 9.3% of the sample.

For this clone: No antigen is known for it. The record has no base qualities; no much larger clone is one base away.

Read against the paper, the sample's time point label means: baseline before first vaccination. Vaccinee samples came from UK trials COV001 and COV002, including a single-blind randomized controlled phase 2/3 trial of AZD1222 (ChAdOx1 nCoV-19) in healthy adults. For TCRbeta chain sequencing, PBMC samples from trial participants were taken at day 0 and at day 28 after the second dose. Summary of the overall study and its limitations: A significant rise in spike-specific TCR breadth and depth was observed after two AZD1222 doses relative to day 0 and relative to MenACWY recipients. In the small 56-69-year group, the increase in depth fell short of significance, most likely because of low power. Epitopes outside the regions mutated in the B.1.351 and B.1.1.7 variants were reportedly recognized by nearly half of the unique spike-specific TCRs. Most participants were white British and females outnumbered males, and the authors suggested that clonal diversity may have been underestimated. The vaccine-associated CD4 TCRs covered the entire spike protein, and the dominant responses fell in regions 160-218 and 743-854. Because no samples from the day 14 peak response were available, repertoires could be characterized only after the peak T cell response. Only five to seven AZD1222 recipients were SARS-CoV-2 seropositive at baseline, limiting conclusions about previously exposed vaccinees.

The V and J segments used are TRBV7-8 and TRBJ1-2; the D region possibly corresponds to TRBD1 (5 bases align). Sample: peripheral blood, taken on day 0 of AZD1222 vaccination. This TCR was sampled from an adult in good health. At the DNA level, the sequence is TGTGCCAGCAGCCGGGACGGATATTATGGCTACACCTTC. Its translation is CASSRDGYYGYTF.